The 16 T cell receptor beta chains in this list originate from one sample, sequenced in a study of identical twins. TCRdb used MiXCR to reprocess the 5' RACE reads, holding one entry per CDR3 protein. This sample has about 660,000 distinct CDR3 sequences, with 8% to 9% found just once. These data also featured in a second study, about yellow fever vaccine responses in identical twins.

The specimen was PBMCs. Every receptor here comes from a young woman in good health.

In this sample, this clonotype turned up many times. In DNA form, the CDR3 reads TGTGCCATCAGTGAAGTGCGGGGGGGCTTGGATACGCAGTATTTT. This gives the protein CAISEVRGGLDTQYF. The chain links TRBV10-3 to TRBJ2-3; 9 bases are shared with TRBD2. The CDR3 totals 15 residues. The junction had 7 bases not matched to a gene; V was cut back by 3 bases and J by 6 bases. Germline CDR1 is ENHRY and CDR2 is SYGVKD.

This chain uses TRBV4-1 with TRBJ2-1; 10 bases are a match to TRBD1. This CDR3 is built from 14 residues. V dropped 4 bases and J dropped 7; count of bases not matched to a gene: 4. Per the germline V gene, CDR1 is MGHRA and CDR2 is YSYEKL. The CDR3 spells CASSRGDRGNEQFF. The DNA of the CDR3 is TGCGCCAGCAGCCGCGGGGACAGGGGAAATGAGCAGTTCTTC.

The genes are TRBV20-1 and TRBJ2-1; 9 nucleotides match TRBD2. V shed 1 base, J shed 10 bases, and the junction held 5 bases outside the gene matches. Germline assignment: CDR1 DFQATT and CDR2 SNEGSKA (reference sequence). The CDR3 extends over 13 amino acids. This CDR3 is CSARVAGVREQFF. The CDR3 nucleotides read TGCAGTGCTAGAGTAGCGGGAGTCCGCGAGCAGTTCTTC.

The genes are TRBV7-9 and TRBJ2-1; tentatively, D is TRBD1 (5 bases). The CDR3 is 15 residues long. V gave up 5 bases and J gave up 0 bases, with 11 bases separating them. Germline CDR1 SEHNR, CDR2 FQNEAQ (reference sequence). The CDR3 bases are TGTGCCAGCAGCGAACAGGTTAGCTCCTACAATGAGCAGTTCTTC. This translates into CASSEQVSSYNEQFF.

This clonotype was seen more than once but under ten times. J is TRBJ2-7 and V is TRBV29-1, with D possibly called TRBD1 or TRBD2 (5 bases each). Germline CDR1 reads SQVTM; CDR2 reads ANQGSEA. V was shortened by 3 bases and J by 2 bases, with 17 bases between the two germline ends. The CDR3 covers 15 residues. DNA of the CDR3: TGCAGCGTTGAGGGACCCGCTGGGTCTGCCTACGAGCAGTACTTC. Protein: CSVEGPAGSAYEQYF.

This clonotype was observed a handful of times. The gene calls are TRBV7-2 and TRBJ2-1; 10 bases are a match to TRBD1. CDR1 is SGHTA, CDR2 FQGNSA, per germline. V dropped 5 bases and J dropped 6; count of bases not matched to a gene: 7. This CDR3 has 15 amino acids. The CDR3 DNA sequence: TGTGCCAGCAGCACCGGGACAGGGGAGGCCAATGAGCAGTTCTTC. This gives the protein CASSTGTGEANEQFF.

The table lists this clonotype with many counts. The V gene is TRBV12-3 or TRBV12-4, the J gene TRBJ2-1, with TRBD1 matching 7 bases. The CDR3 is 17 amino acids. After removal of 4 bases from V and 0 bases from J, the junction contained 9 bases not matched to a gene. The DNA for the CDR3 is TGTGCCAGCAGTTCAGCTAGGGGGCCAAGCTCCTACAATGAGCAGTTCTTC. This encodes CASSSARGPSSYNEQFF.

This clonotype was detected only a few times. The genes are TRBV20-1 and TRBJ1-2; TRBD1 is a possible D gene (6 bases). Trimming removed 6 bases at V and 7 bases at J, with 12 bases between. Germline values: CDR1 DFQATT, CDR2 SNEGSKA (reference sequence). The CDR3 loop spans 11 amino acids. CDR3 loop: CSAIKGGGYTF. Written as DNA, the CDR3 is TGCAGTGCGATAAAGGGGGGTGGCTACACCTTC.

This clonotype was detected ten times or more. The rearrangement links TRBV15 to TRBJ2-3; 11 bases agree with TRBD2. The CDR3 is 17 amino acids. V was clipped by 0 bases and J by 1 base; unmatched bases: 3. Germline V gene data show CDR1 as LNHNV and CDR2 as YYDKDF (reference sequence). This chain's CDR3 is CATSRDALAGGTDTQYF. CDR3 bases: TGTGCCACCAGCAGAGATGCACTAGCGGGAGGCACAGATACGCAGTATTTT.

At least ten counts were recorded for this clonotype. The gene calls are TRBV10-3 and TRBJ2-2; D not resolved. The CDR3 covers 12 residues. The V end lost 7 bases, the J end lost 5 bases, and 8 bases lay between the germline ends. Germline V gene sequence: CDR1 ENHRY, CDR2 SYGVKD. CDR3 DNA: TGTGCCATCACGGCAGAAACCGGGGAGCTGTTTTTT. Protein product: CAITAETGELFF.

The chain links TRBV4-1 to TRBJ2-7; 11 bases are shared with TRBD2. The CDR3 sequence is 18 residues long. Germline CDR1 reads MGHRA; CDR2 reads YSYEKL. V was clipped by 1 base and J by 1 base; unmatched bases: 9. CDR3 in amino acids: CASSQGEGGLAASYEQYF. CDR3 in DNA: TGCGCCAGCAGCCAAGGTGAAGGGGGACTAGCGGCATCCTACGAGCAGTACTTC.

The rearrangement joins TRBV12-3 or TRBV12-4 to TRBJ2-1; D may correspond to TRBD1 or TRBD2 (6 bases each). The CDR3 is 13 amino acids. With 7 bases removed from V and 8 bases from J, the gap between germline ends came to 15 bases. CDR3 nucleotides: TGTGCCAGCACTGTATGGGGGGCCGATGAGCAGTTCTTC. Its translation: CASTVWGADEQFF.

The chain joins TRBV19 to TRBJ2-1, with 8 bases matching TRBD1. CDR3 length: 15 residues. Unmatched junction bases numbered 4, after V lost 0 bases and J lost 6 bases. CDR1 is LNHDA, CDR2 SQIVND, per germline (reference sequence). Here the CDR3 DNA reads TGTGCCAGTAGTATAGATCAGGGGGCAGGCAATGAGCAGTTCTTC. Encoded protein: CASSIDQGAGNEQFF.

Many counts were recorded for this clonotype. The DNA for the CDR3 is TGTGCCAGCAGTTTTTTGGGACAGGAATTTGTTGCCGGGGAGCTGTTTTTT. Translating gives CASSFLGQEFVAGELFF. The V gene is TRBV28, the J gene TRBJ2-2; 8 bases map to TRBD1. The CDR3 has 17 residues. V dropped 3 bases and J dropped 6; count of bases not matched to a gene: 12. Germline loops: CDR1 MDHEN, CDR2 SYDVKM.

This clonotype occurred many times. V is TRBV12-3 or TRBV12-4 and J is TRBJ2-3; 9 positions agree with TRBD1. The CDR3 sequence is 16 residues long. V lost 6 bases, J lost 4 bases, and 11 bases stayed unmatched. CDR3 amino acids: CASSRPQGARADTQYF. In DNA form, the CDR3 reads TGTGCCAGCAGCCGACCACAGGGGGCACGGGCAGATACGCAGTATTTT.

This sequence joins TRBV5-6 and TRBJ2-7; D call uncertain. The germline V and J ends were trimmed by 0 bases and 5 bases, with 15 bases remaining between them. The germline gives CDR1 SGHDT, CDR2 YYEEEE. The CDR3 spans 15 residues. The CDR3 loop is CASSLGDYPPNEQYF. Here the CDR3 DNA reads TGTGCCAGCAGCTTGGGGGATTACCCTCCTAACGAGCAGTACTTC.